The present T cell receptor (beta chain) was sequenced within a study of liver allograft versus peripheral blood T cells. Study as a whole: The authors compared T cell receptor repertoires in transplanted livers with those in the peripheral blood of recipients. Study results and caveats: Reportedly, the T cell receptor repertoires present inside liver allografts differed from those in peripheral blood.

This CDR3 is 17 amino acids long. In germline, CDR1 is SGHDT, CDR2 YYEEEE. The ends lost 4 bases at V and 9 bases at J; junction bases unmatched: 16. This clonotype has only a few counts. Its specificity is not known. TCRdb independently ran MiXCR on the reads; one entry per CDR3 protein. The sample has 8,800 or so distinct CDR3 sequences, around a sixth seen once; the top ten hold 3.5% to 4.5%. The receptor comes from a human patient who had a liver transplant. Part of the T cell pool may stem from the graft donor. The chain is built from TRBV5-6 and TRBJ2-7; 13 positions match TRBD2. The CDR3 protein is CASSITLGLAGANGQYF. DNA of the CDR3: TGTGCCAGCAGCATAACCCTCGGACTAGCGGGGGCCAACGGGCAGTACTTC.